The 5 T cell receptor beta chains below were found in one sample sequenced in a study of cytomegalovirus exposure and HLA in healthy donors. PCR used 60 Vbeta primers and 13 Jbeta primers. Clones were sequenced by immunoSEQ multiplex PCR, and TCRdb holds only the in-frame ones, with some missing. The data show roughly 120,000 clones, 65% to 75% seen once. The sequenced sample was PBMCs. All receptors come from a woman aged 40-49 years in good health and CMV-seropositive.

This clone was observed a few times. The chain uses TRBV5-1 and TRBJ1-2, with D perhaps matching TRBD1 (5 bases). Germline V lookup: CDR1 SGHRS, CDR2 YFSETQ. This CDR3 comprises 13 residues. Trimming removed 6 bases from V and 4 bases from J, with 13 bases in between. The CDR3 DNA reads as TGCGCCAGCACGCCGGGGGGACCCTATGGCTACACCTTC. This translates into CASTPGGPYGYTF.

Turning to this clone: The sample has other DNA sequences that encode this CDR3 too. The chain carries TRBV5-1 and TRBJ2-2; D unclear. This CDR3 spans 13 amino acids. V was pared by 7 bases and J by 0 bases, with 7 bases between. Germline loops: CDR1 SGHRS, CDR2 YFSETQ. CDR3 sequence (DNA): TGCGCCAGCTCGCTAACGAACACCGGGGAGCTGTTTTTT. It translates to CASSLTNTGELFF.

Of note for this clone: In the same sample, other DNA sequences code for this CDR3. V is TRBV9 and J is TRBJ2-7; the D gene is possibly TRBD1 (6 bases). CDR3 length: 13 residues. Looked up from germline, CDR1 is SGDLS and CDR2 is YYNGEE. V shed 1 base and J shed 6 bases, with 11 bases lying between them. Written as DNA, the CDR3 is TGTGCCAGCAGCGTAAGCCGAGGGGGCGAGCAGTACTTC. Its protein is CASSVSRGGEQYF. Complete variable domain (other parts from reference TRBV9 and TRBJ2-7): DSGVTQTPKHLITATGQRVTLRCSPRSGDLSVYWYQQSLDQGLQFLIQYYNGEERAKGNILERFSAQQFPDLHSELNLSSLELGDSALYFCASSVSRGGEQYFGPGTRLTVT.

The V and J genes are TRBV9 and TRBJ1-1; tentative D call: TRBD1 (5 bases). CDR3 length: 14 amino acids. The germline CDR1 and CDR2 sequences are SGDLS and YYNGEE. The V end was cut by 4 bases, the J end by 6 bases, with 16 bases between. The chain's CDR3 is CASSSGGGTPEAFF. CDR3 bases: TGTGCCAGCAGCTCTGGGGGGGGGACTCCTGAAGCTTTCTTT.

This sequence joins TRBV19 and TRBJ1-4, with 7 positions matching TRBD1. The CDR3 extends over 15 amino acids. Germline V gene sequence: CDR1 LNHDA, CDR2 SQIVND (reference sequence). Trimming cost V 5 bases and J 3 bases; bases outside gene matches: 6. CDR3 in DNA: TGTGCCAGTAGTGACTGGGACAGATCTAATGAAAAACTGTTTTTT. Amino acids: CASSDWDRSNEKLFF.